The 16 T cell receptor beta chains below come from one sample, sequenced in a study of T cell responses to AZD1222 COVID-19 vaccine. Generated by immunoSEQ multiplex PCR, the TCRdb table keeps only in-frame clones and is missing some. In the table there are roughly 110,000 clones, 90% of which are singletons. Sequencing was performed on peripheral blood, taken 28 days after the second AZD1222 dose. These receptors originate from an adult who received the AZD1222 COVID-19 vaccine.

The chain recombines TRBV5-4 with TRBJ2-7; D is unresolved. The CDR3 sequence is 13 residues long. CDR1 is SGHNT and CDR2 is YYREEE in the germline V gene (reference sequence). Deletions cut 0 bases from V and 2 bases from J, with 6 bases between. The DNA for the CDR3 is TGTGCCAGCAGCTTGGCCAGCACCTACGAGCAGTACTTC. Residues: CASSLASTYEQYF.

This chain links TRBV15 with TRBJ2-3, with D maybe TRBD2 (5 bases). The germline V gene encodes CDR1 LNHNV and CDR2 YYDKDF (reference sequence). Between the trimmed V and J ends, which lost 6 bases and 0 bases, there was a span of 10 bases. This CDR3 is built from 14 residues. CDR3 residues: CATRADYSTDTQYF. The CDR3, as DNA: TGTGCCACCAGGGCAGACTATAGCACAGATACGCAGTATTTT.

The chain links TRBV23-1 to TRBJ2-3, with 7 positions matching TRBD1. TRBV23-1 qualifies as an ORF whose function is uncertain. This CDR3 spans 14 amino acids. J lost 0 bases, V lost 4 bases, and 1 base had no gene match. CDR3 sequence: CASSLGQSTDTQYF. The CDR3 coding sequence is TGCGCCAGCAGTCTGGGACAGAGCACAGATACGCAGTATTTT.

The V call is TRBV19, the J call TRBJ2-3; 7 bases match TRBD2. Per germline, CDR1 LNHDA and CDR2 SQIVND (reference sequence). The CDR3 contains 17 residues. Losses at the gene ends were 3 bases for V and 2 bases for J; bases not matched to a gene: 11. The DNA of the CDR3 is TGTGCCAGTAGTATTGCCGGGGGAGCGGGGTCCACAGATACGCAGTATTTT. Residues: CASSIAGGAGSTDTQYF.

In DNA form, the CDR3 reads TGTGCCAGCAGCCCACCCCCCCCGCGGGTCGAGCAGTACTTC. It yields the protein CASSPPPPRVEQYF. The chain carries TRBV7-9 and TRBJ2-7; weak D call: TRBD2 (5 bases). V shed 5 bases and J shed 6 bases, with 17 bases lying between them. Germline assignment: CDR1 SEHNR and CDR2 FQNEAQ (reference sequence). The CDR3 totals 14 residues.

The V call is TRBV6-2 or TRBV6-3, the J call TRBJ2-5; no reliable D call. The V gene's germline CDR1 is MNHEY and CDR2 SVGEGT. With 2 bases removed from V and 1 base from J, the gap between germline ends came to 8 bases. This CDR3 comprises 14 residues. CDR3 in DNA: TGTGCCAGCAGTTACAGCGACACCCAAGAGACCCAGTACTTC. It codes for CASSYSDTQETQYF.

The chain is built from TRBV5-5 and TRBJ1-1; perhaps TRBD1 as D (5 bases). V lost 6 bases to trimming and J lost 0 bases, with 27 bases between them. The CDR3 covers 19 residues. Germline CDR1 is SGHKS and CDR2 is YYEKEE (reference sequence). The CDR3 spells CASTEETGRGKIMNTEAFF. The DNA for the CDR3 is TGTGCCAGCACCGAGGAGACGGGGCGCGGAAAAATTATGAACACTGAAGCTTTCTTT. The entire variable domain, with the rest obtained from reference TRBV5-5 and TRBJ1-1, is as follows: DAGVTQSPTHLIKTRGQQVTLRCSPISGHKSVSWYQQVLGQGPQFIFQYYEKEERGRGNFPDRFSARQFPNYSSELNVNALLLGDSALYLCASTEETGRGKIMNTEAFFGQGTRLTVV.

The J gene is TRBJ2-7, the V gene TRBV25-1, with D possibly matching TRBD1 (6 bases). Germline loops: CDR1 MGHDK, CDR2 SYGVNS. V was clipped by 4 bases and J by 3 bases, with 10 bases between them. The CDR3 totals 13 residues. CDR3 sequence reads: CASSAGRGYEQYF. For the CDR3, the DNA is TGTGCCAGCAGTGCGGGCAGGGGCTACGAGCAGTACTTC.

The chain has TRBV4-2 and TRBJ2-5; D might be TRBD2 (6 bases). V dropped 0 bases and J dropped 7 bases, with 15 bases sitting between them. Germline V gene lookup returns CDR1 LGHNA and CDR2 YNFKEQ. CDR3 length equals 15 residues. DNA for the CDR3: TGTGCCAGCAGCCAAGAAGTCGCGGGGCTAGGGACCCAGTACTTC. This encodes CASSQEVAGLGTQYF.

The chain links TRBV3-1 (or the pseudogene TRBV3-2) to TRBJ1-1; TRBD1 is a possible D gene (6 bases). Trimming cost V 4 bases and J 8 bases, with 23 bases left between them. Per the germline V gene, CDR1 is LGHDT and CDR2 is YNNKEL (reference sequence). The CDR3 totals 16 residues. The CDR3 region has the DNA TGTGCCAGCAGCCCCGTAGGGGCCAGGGGAAAAATCGAAGCTTTCTTT. Amino acids: CASSPVGARGKIEAFF.

The chain recombines TRBV7-2 with TRBJ2-1; TRBD2 agrees at 10 bases. V lost 5 bases, J lost 9 bases, and 13 bases stayed unmatched. The CDR3 has 16 amino acids. Germline loops: CDR1 SGHTA, CDR2 FQGNSA. The CDR3 DNA sequence: TGTGCCAGCAGCCCAAGCGGGGGGGCCTTCGGGATTGAGCAGTTCTTC. Translated, it gives CASSPSGGAFGIEQFF.

CDR3 DNA sequence: TGCGCCAGCAATACAGGGTCGGGCGCTGAAGCTTTCTTT. This codes for CASNTGSGAEAFF. The chain employs TRBV5-1 and TRBJ1-1, with a weak D call TRBD1 (6 bases). In germline, CDR1 is SGHRS, CDR2 YFSETQ. The CDR3 runs to 13 residues. Trimming cost V 6 bases and J 6 bases, with 15 bases left between them.

The rearrangement joins TRBV6-5 to TRBJ2-1; the match to TRBD2 covers 8 bases. Per germline, CDR1 MNHEY and CDR2 SVGAGI. V lost 6 bases and J lost 8; bases outside the gene matches: 9. The CDR3 runs 14 residues. CDR3: CASRTGTSTYEQFF. CDR3 DNA: TGTGCCAGCAGGACCGGGACTAGTACGTATGAGCAGTTCTTC.

The chain carries TRBV14 and TRBJ2-7, with D unresolved. The germline gives CDR1 SGHDN, CDR2 FVKESK. Trimming took 3 bases from V and 4 from J, leaving 4 bases between them. The CDR3 length is 11 residues. In DNA, the CDR3 is TGTGCCAGCAGCCAGGAATACGAGCAGTACTTC. Its protein product is CASSQEYEQYF. Filled out from reference TRBV14 and TRBJ2-7, the complete variable domain reads EAGVTQFPSHSVIEKGQTVTLRCDPISGHDNLYWYRRVMGKEIKFLLHFVKESKQDESGMPNNRFLAERTGGTYSTLKVQPAELEDSGVYFCASSQEYEQYFGPGTRLTVT.

This chain uses TRBV19 with TRBJ2-7; 9 bases line up with TRBD1. The V segment lost 4 bases and the J segment 5 bases; nucleotides outside the gene matches: 9. The CDR3 consists of 15 residues. Germline lookup yields CDR1 LNHDA and CDR2 SQIVND (reference sequence). CDR3 amino acids: CASSKVGQGIHEQYF. The CDR3 nucleotides read TGTGCCAGTAGTAAAGTCGGACAGGGGATCCACGAGCAGTACTTC.

This rearrangement joins TRBV6-4 to TRBJ2-1, with 8 bases identical to TRBD1. V lost 2 bases and J lost 6; bases outside the gene matches: 6. Germline assignment: CDR1 MRHNA and CDR2 SNTAGT. The CDR3 consists of 15 residues. The CDR3 loop is CASSDGTGTSNEQFF. CDR3 in DNA: TGTGCCAGCAGTGACGGGACAGGTACCTCCAATGAGCAGTTCTTC.